This passage covers 30 T cell receptor beta chains from one sample sequenced in a study of T cells after somatic rescue of genetic block. The table came from immunoSEQ multiplex PCR; TCRdb's copy has only in-frame clones and leaves some out. This table has 55,000 or so clones, approximately 96% appearing once. Sequencing was performed on peripheral blood mononuclear cells (PBMCs). The origin of the receptors is a child younger than two.

The rearrangement joins TRBV30 to TRBJ2-1, with TRBD1 as a possible D gene (6 bases). Germline V lookup: CDR1 GTSNPN, CDR2 SVGIG (reference sequence). V shed 4 bases and J shed 5 bases, with 6 bases lying between them. The CDR3 totals 11 residues. The CDR3 DNA is TGTGCCTGGACAGGGGACAATGAGCAGTTCTTC. It specifies CAWTGDNEQFF.

This clone was recorded once. The chain is built from TRBV27 and TRBJ2-7; 9 nucleotides match TRBD2. Germline-derived CDR1 and CDR2 are MNHEY and SMNVEV (reference sequence). The trim removed 2 bases at V and 5 bases at J, leaving 1 base unmatched. The CDR3 has 13 residues. The CDR3 sequence: CASSLGLANEQYF. Here the CDR3 DNA reads TGTGCCAGCAGTTTAGGACTAGCGAACGAGCAGTACTTC.

This chain links TRBV29-1 with TRBJ2-1; D not resolved. Trimming took 2 bases from V and 2 from J, leaving 10 bases between them. This CDR3 comprises 14 residues. CDR1 is SQVTM and CDR2 is ANQGSEA in the germline V gene. CDR3 residues: CSVERPLPYNEQFF. The CDR3 nucleotides read TGCAGCGTTGAAAGACCGCTCCCCTACAATGAGCAGTTCTTC.

The chain combines TRBV28 with TRBJ1-1, with a possible D match to TRBD1 (5 bases). Germline values: CDR1 MDHEN, CDR2 SYDVKM. CDR3 length: 14 residues. V lost 2 bases and J 7 bases, leaving 14 bases between the germline ends. The CDR3 DNA is TGTGCCAGCAGTTTAGCGGGACCGCCCAATGAAGCTTTCTTT. This translates into CASSLAGPPNEAFF.

This sequence joins TRBV19 and TRBJ2-1, with 14 positions matching TRBD2. The CDR3 length is 16 residues. V was pared by 6 bases and J by 5 bases, with 6 bases of the junction left unmatched. Per germline, CDR1 LNHDA and CDR2 SQIVND (reference sequence). DNA for the CDR3: TGTGCCAGTAGGCGACTAGCGGGAGGGCCTAACAATGAGCAGTTCTTC. Encoded protein: CASRRLAGGPNNEQFF.

V and J are TRBV27 and TRBJ2-2; D ambiguous. Trimming removed 2 bases at V and 7 bases at J, with 11 bases between. CDR1 and CDR2 from the germline V gene are MNHEY and SMNVEV (reference sequence). The CDR3 runs to 14 residues. DNA for the CDR3: TGTGCCAGCAGTTTAGGGCAGTTGAACGGGGAGCTGTTTTTT. It yields the protein CASSLGQLNGELFF.

The chain combines TRBV11-3 with TRBJ2-1; unclear D gene. The CDR3 has 13 residues. V was clipped by 4 bases and J by 6 bases, with 10 bases between them. Germline CDR1 and CDR2: SGHNT and YENEEA. In DNA form, the CDR3 reads TGTGCCAGCAGCTGGGAATTTGGCAATGAGCAGTTCTTC. This gives the protein CASSWEFGNEQFF.

The chain joins TRBV12-2 to TRBJ2-4; TRBD1, the D gene given by the table, was not confirmed from the DNA. TRBV12-2 is described as a pseudogene. CDR3 length equals 17 residues. CDR3 amino acids: CASRSRQRNGAKNIQYF. CDR3 bases: TGTGCAAGTCGCTCCAGACAGAGGAATGGAGCCAAAAACATTCAGTACTTC.

CDR3 in amino acids: CASSEAPSGTYEQYF. The CDR3 DNA follows: TGTGCCAGCAGTGAAGCGCCGAGCGGTACCTACGAGCAGTACTTC. The J gene is TRBJ2-7, the V gene TRBV6-1, with D perhaps TRBD2 (5 bases). Between the trimmed V and J ends, which lost 0 bases and 2 bases, there was a span of 11 bases. This CDR3 spans 15 amino acids. Germline CDR1 is MNHNS and CDR2 is SASEGT.

The J gene is TRBJ2-4, the V gene TRBV28, with 8 nucleotides matching TRBD1. Germline CDR1 MDHEN, CDR2 SYDVKM. V shed 2 bases, J shed 1 base, and the junction held 10 bases outside the gene matches. The CDR3 has 18 amino acids. The CDR3 is CASSLRTGWDGAKNIQYF. As DNA, the CDR3 is TGTGCCAGCAGTTTACGGACAGGGTGGGATGGCGCCAAAAACATTCAGTACTTC.

This rearrangement joins TRBV9 to TRBJ1-3, with D tentatively TRBD1 (5 bases). The V gene lost 0 bases and the J gene lost 7 bases, with 14 bases spanning the gap. Germline V gene lookup returns CDR1 SGDLS and CDR2 YYNGEE. This CDR3 comprises 15 residues. The DNA of the CDR3 is TGTGCCAGCAGCGTAGATGTCAGGGAATTTAACACCATATATTTT. This encodes CASSVDVREFNTIYF.

The rearrangement links TRBV6-5 to TRBJ2-7, with D perhaps TRBD2 (5 bases). Germline V gene lookup returns CDR1 MNHEY and CDR2 SVGAGI. The CDR3 has 14 amino acids. Trimming cost V 2 bases and J 3 bases, with 11 bases left between them. The CDR3 region is CASSYGSGGYEQYF. The CDR3, as DNA: TGTGCCAGCAGTTACGGATCTGGAGGCTACGAGCAGTACTTC.

V and J are TRBV5-1 and TRBJ2-2, with a possible D match to TRBD2 (5 bases). The CDR3 is 15 residues long. V was shortened by 5 bases and J by 1 base, with 12 bases between the two germline ends. The germline V gene has CDR1 SGHRS and CDR2 YFSETQ. The CDR3 loop is CASSWLAVNTGELFF. The CDR3 nucleotides are TGCGCCAGCAGTTGGCTAGCTGTGAACACCGGGGAGCTGTTTTTT.

V is TRBV10-2 and J is TRBJ1-6; TRBD1 is a possible D gene (5 bases). The V end was cut by 6 bases, the J end by 0 bases, with 12 bases between. Germline V CDR1 and CDR2: WSHSY, SAAADI. The CDR3 is 16 residues long. This CDR3 reads CASRWDRSSYNSPLHF. The CDR3, as DNA: TGCGCCAGCAGATGGGACCGCAGCTCCTATAATTCACCCCTCCACTTT.

The CDR3: CASRQVGTYEQYF. In DNA, the CDR3 is TGTGCCAGTAGACAGGTCGGAACCTACGAGCAGTACTTC. The chain uses TRBV19 and TRBJ2-5; weak D call: TRBD1 (5 bases). The J call is uncertain, as TRBJ2-7 better fits the DNA end. There are 13 residues in the CDR3. Germline CDR1 and CDR2: LNHDA and SQIVND (reference sequence).

The chain carries TRBV11-2 and TRBJ2-7, with TRBD2 as a possible D gene (5 bases). This CDR3 has 13 amino acids. V gave up 1 base and J gave up 2 bases, with 6 bases separating them. CDR1 is SGHAT, CDR2 FQNNGV, per germline. This chain's CDR3 is CASSLGRAYEQYF. The CDR3, as DNA: TGTGCCAGCAGCTTAGGGCGGGCCTACGAGCAGTACTTC.

The rearrangement uses TRBV11-1 and TRBJ2-5; 8 bases are a match to TRBD2. Per germline, CDR1 SGHAT and CDR2 FQDESV (reference sequence). The CDR3 sequence is 15 residues long. V dropped 5 bases and J dropped 1; count of bases not matched to a gene: 6. CDR3 protein: CASSVTSVFQETQYF. DNA for the CDR3: TGTGCCAGCAGCGTGACTAGCGTTTTCCAAGAGACCCAGTACTTC.

The chain uses TRBV27 and TRBJ1-2; D is undetermined. The CDR3 totals 13 residues. Per the germline V gene, CDR1 is MNHEY and CDR2 is SMNVEV (reference sequence). Between the trimmed V and J ends, which lost 0 bases and 7 bases, there was a span of 9 bases. As DNA, the CDR3 is TGTGCCAGCAGTTTATCGGGTTTGGGTGGCTACACCTTC. Residues: CASSLSGLGGYTF.

J is TRBJ2-1 and V is TRBV4-1; the match to TRBD2 covers 7 bases. Germline values: CDR1 MGHRA, CDR2 YSYEKL. The CDR3 consists of 15 residues. After removal of 6 bases from V and 0 bases from J, the junction contained 5 bases not matched to a gene. Here the CDR3 reads CASSGGVASYNEQFF. In DNA, the CDR3 is TGCGCCAGCAGTGGGGGGGTAGCCTCCTACAATGAGCAGTTCTTC.

This chain links TRBV4-1 with TRBJ2-7, with 11 bases matching TRBD2. CDR1 MGHRA and CDR2 YSYEKL come from the germline V gene. V dropped 4 bases and J dropped 5; count of bases not matched to a gene: 4. The CDR3 loop spans 14 amino acids. The DNA for the CDR3 is TGCGCCAGCAGCCTTACTAGCGGGAGCCACGAGCAGTACTTC. Its translation: CASSLTSGSHEQYF.

V gene TRBV2 combines with J gene TRBJ1-6; D is unresolved. V lost 3 bases and J lost 7, with 7 bases in between. Germline loops: CDR1 SNHLY, CDR2 FYNNEI. The CDR3 has 13 amino acids. CDR3 amino acids: CASSDTPNSPLHF. CDR3 nucleotides: TGTGCCAGCAGTGATACACCGAATTCACCCCTCCACTTT.

The V call is TRBV19, the J call TRBJ2-7; no reliable D call. Germline loops: CDR1 LNHDA, CDR2 SQIVND (reference sequence). V lost 0 bases and J 0 bases, leaving 6 bases between the germline ends. The CDR3 spans 14 residues. This CDR3 is CASSIDDNSYEQYF. CDR3 sequence (DNA): TGTGCCAGTAGTATAGATGACAACTCCTACGAGCAGTACTTC.

This clone came up a few times. The chain combines TRBV28 with TRBJ2-1; D ambiguous. Looked up from germline, CDR1 is MDHEN and CDR2 is SYDVKM. V lost 1 base and J lost 5, with 0 bases in between. The length of the CDR3 is 11 residues. In DNA form, the CDR3 reads TGTGCCAGCAGTTTATACAATGAGCAGTTCTTC. It yields the protein CASSLYNEQFF.

V usage is TRBV7-6 and J usage is TRBJ2-1, with 10 bases identical to TRBD2. The CDR3 spans 16 residues. Germline V CDR1 and CDR2: SGHVS, FNYEAQ. The J segment lost 9 bases and the V segment lost 1 base, leaving 9 bases of the junction unmatched. The CDR3 sequence: CASSLEVAGGHGEQFF. CDR3 nucleotides: TGTGCCAGCAGCTTAGAGGTAGCGGGAGGTCACGGTGAGCAGTTCTTC.

This chain joins TRBV6-1 and TRBJ1-5; possible D gene TRBD1, 6 bases. The V end lost 5 bases, the J end lost 2 bases, and 7 bases lay between the germline ends. The CDR3 has 13 residues. Germline CDR1 is MNHNS and CDR2 is SASEGT. CDR3 sequence (DNA): TGTGCCAGCAGTCGACAGGGCAATCAGCCCCAGCATTTT. Its translation: CASSRQGNQPQHF.

V and J are TRBV6-1 and TRBJ1-2; D is perhaps TRBD1 (6 bases). V was shortened by 4 bases and J by 4 bases, with 16 bases between the two germline ends. The germline gives CDR1 MNHNS, CDR2 SASEGT. This CDR3 has 15 residues. The CDR3 DNA sequence: TGTGCCAGCAGTGGAGCCCCGGGGGCTTTCTATGGCTACACCTTC. It translates to CASSGAPGAFYGYTF.

In this sample, this clone turned up once. V and J are TRBV4-2 and TRBJ1-5; D not resolved. The CDR3 totals 14 residues. Germline lookup yields CDR1 LGHNA and CDR2 YNFKEQ. V shed 3 bases and J shed 3 bases, with 9 bases lying between them. The CDR3 reads CASSQPTDNQPQHF. Written as DNA, the CDR3 is TGTGCCAGCAGCCAGCCGACGGACAATCAGCCCCAGCATTTT.

V usage is TRBV6-6 and J usage is TRBJ2-1; TRBD2 agrees at 8 bases. This CDR3 region has 14 residues. Germline V CDR1 and CDR2: MNHNY, SVGAGI (reference sequence). Losses at the gene ends were 1 base for V and 9 bases for J; bases not matched to a gene: 5. CDR3 sequence: CASSYFAREGEQFF. CDR3 nucleotides: TGTGCCAGCAGTTACTTCGCTCGGGAGGGTGAGCAGTTCTTC.

The rearrangement links TRBV7-2 to TRBJ1-2; 7 bases map to TRBD1. The junction had 11 bases not matched to a gene; V was cut back by 5 bases and J by 8 bases. This CDR3 is built from 14 residues. CDR1 SGHTA and CDR2 FQGNSA come from the germline V gene. CDR3 sequence: CASSARQGGVGYTF. CDR3 nucleotides: TGTGCCAGCAGCGCCCGACAGGGCGGCGTCGGCTACACCTTC.

The chain couples TRBV6-1 to TRBJ2-3; 14 bases match TRBD2. This CDR3 spans 19 amino acids. The ends lost 8 bases at V and 4 bases at J; junction bases unmatched: 17. CDR1 MNHNS and CDR2 SASEGT come from the germline V gene. The CDR3 DNA reads as TGTGCCAGCGGTCAAGGGCGACTAGCGGGAGGGATTGGGGCAGATACGCAGTATTTT. This encodes CASGQGRLAGGIGADTQYF.